This T cell receptor (beta chain) was recorded in a study of blood T cell repertoires in COVID-19. As for the study in general: T cells, B-cell-depleted T cells, or PBMCs supplied cDNA or gDNA.

Methods used by the authors: The authors estimated nucleated cell counts from reference gene primer amplification. Assay used: immunoSEQ multiplex PCR; TCRdb lists only in-frame clones, some missing. V and J calls and clone size come straight from that table; D and trimming were deduced from the DNA. The profile shows 400,000 to 500,000 clones, roughly 88% of them singletons. A case of COVID-19 had been met by exposed participants within 2 weeks before study entry. From germline, CDR1 is SGDLS and CDR2 YYNGEE. The CDR3 covers 13 residues. The V end lost 3 bases, the J end lost 5 bases, and 11 bases lay between the germline ends.

The TCR was taken from a woman aged 18-29 years who had been exposed to COVID-19. The V gene is TRBV9, the J gene TRBJ1-1, with unresolved D. Sequencing was done on a sample of PBMCs or T cells enriched from blood (not recorded which). The CDR3 region has the DNA TGTGCCAGCAGCGCAGTATCGGGGACTGAAGCTTTCTTT. Translation gives CASSAVSGTEAFF.